In this sample, the clone carrying this TCR beta chain turned up a few times. The CDR3 covers 15 residues. Deletions cut 2 bases from V and 1 base from J, with 9 bases between. The germline V gene has CDR1 SGHAT and CDR2 FQNNGV. Original data processing: Reference gene primer amplification in the assay estimated nucleated cell counts. The repertoire was sequenced with immunoSEQ multiplex PCR; TCRdb's copy has only in-frame clones and lacks some. V and J calls and clone size follow that table, whereas D and trimming were derived from the DNA. The profile shows more than 45,000 clones, about 80% of them singletons. The sample comes from a study of blood T cell repertoires in COVID-19. Study details: The United States, Italy and Spain supplied acute and convalescent COVID-19 samples. From T cells, B-cell-depleted T cells, or PBMCs came the material, which was cDNA or gDNA.

Sequenced input: peripheral blood. The sequence derives from a human donor in a cohort sampled during active COVID-19. The chain uses TRBV11-2 and TRBJ1-3, with D perhaps TRBD1 (6 bases). Here the CDR3 reads CASSLLRGSGNTIYF. Written as DNA, the CDR3 is TGTGCCAGCAGCTTATTAAGGGGGTCTGGAAACACCATATATTTT.